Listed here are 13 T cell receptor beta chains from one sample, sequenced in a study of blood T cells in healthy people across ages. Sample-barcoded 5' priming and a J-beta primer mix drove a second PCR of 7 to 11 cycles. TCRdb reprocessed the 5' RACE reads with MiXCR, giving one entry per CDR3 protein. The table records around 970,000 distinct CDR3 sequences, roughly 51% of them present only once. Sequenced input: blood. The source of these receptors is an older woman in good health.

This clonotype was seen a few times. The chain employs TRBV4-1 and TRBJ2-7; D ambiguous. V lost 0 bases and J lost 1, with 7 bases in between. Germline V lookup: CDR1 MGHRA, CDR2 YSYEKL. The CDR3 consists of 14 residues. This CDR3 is CASSQDYPSYEQYF. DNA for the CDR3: TGCGCCAGCAGCCAAGATTACCCATCCTACGAGCAGTACTTC.

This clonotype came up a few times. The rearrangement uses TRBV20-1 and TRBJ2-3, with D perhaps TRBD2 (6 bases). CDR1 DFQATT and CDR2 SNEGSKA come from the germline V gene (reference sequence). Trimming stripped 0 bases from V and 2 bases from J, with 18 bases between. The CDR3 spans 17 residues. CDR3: CSARDEGLGETTDTQYF. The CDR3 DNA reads TGCAGTGCTAGAGATGAGGGACTGGGGGAAACCACAGATACGCAGTATTTT.

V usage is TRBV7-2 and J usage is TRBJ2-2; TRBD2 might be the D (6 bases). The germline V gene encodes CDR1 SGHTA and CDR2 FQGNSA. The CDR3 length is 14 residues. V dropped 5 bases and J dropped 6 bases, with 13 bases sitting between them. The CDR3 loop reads CASSHNGGAGELFF. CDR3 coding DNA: TGTGCCAGCAGCCACAACGGAGGGGCCGGGGAGCTGTTTTTT.

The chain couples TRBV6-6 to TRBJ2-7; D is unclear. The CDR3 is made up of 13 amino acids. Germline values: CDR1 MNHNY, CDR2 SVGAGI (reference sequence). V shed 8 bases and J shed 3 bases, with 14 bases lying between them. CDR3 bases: TGTGCCAGCTTAGACCTGGCACACTACGAGCAGTACTTC. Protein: CASLDLAHYEQYF.

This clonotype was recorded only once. CDR3: CASSLGYTEGAQYF. The CDR3 coding sequence is TGTGCCAGCAGCTTAGGGTACACCGAGGGGGCCCAGTACTTC. The V and J genes are TRBV11-2 and TRBJ2-5; D might be TRBD1 (6 bases). V lost 1 base, J lost 9 bases, and 15 bases lay in between. The CDR3 has 14 residues. CDR1 SGHAT and CDR2 FQNNGV come from the germline V gene.

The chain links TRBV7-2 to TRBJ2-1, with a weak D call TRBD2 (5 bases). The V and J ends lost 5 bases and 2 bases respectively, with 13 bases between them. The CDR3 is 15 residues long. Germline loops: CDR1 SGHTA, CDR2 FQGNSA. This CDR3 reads CASSPGITTYNEQFF. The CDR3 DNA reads TGTGCCAGCAGCCCCGGGATCACCACCTACAATGAGCAGTTCTTC.

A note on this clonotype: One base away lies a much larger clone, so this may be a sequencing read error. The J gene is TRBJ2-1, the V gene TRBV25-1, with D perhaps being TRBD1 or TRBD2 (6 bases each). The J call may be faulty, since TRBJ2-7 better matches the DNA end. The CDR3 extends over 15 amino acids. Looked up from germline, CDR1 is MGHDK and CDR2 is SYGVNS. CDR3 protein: CASSASGGGLNEQYF. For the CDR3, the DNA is TGTGCCAGCAGCGCCAGTGGAGGGGGTCTAAATGAGCAGTACTTC.

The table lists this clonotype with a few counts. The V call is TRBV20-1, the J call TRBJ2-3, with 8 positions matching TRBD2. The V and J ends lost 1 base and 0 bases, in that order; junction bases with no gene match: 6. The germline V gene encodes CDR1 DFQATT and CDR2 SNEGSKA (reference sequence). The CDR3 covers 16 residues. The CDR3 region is CSARALSGTSTDTQYF. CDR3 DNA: TGCAGTGCTAGAGCTCTTAGCGGGACTAGCACAGATACGCAGTATTTT.

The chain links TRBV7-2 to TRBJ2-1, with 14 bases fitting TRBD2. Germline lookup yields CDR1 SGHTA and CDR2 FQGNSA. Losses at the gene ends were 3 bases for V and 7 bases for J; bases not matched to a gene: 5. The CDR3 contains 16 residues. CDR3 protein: CASSFAGLAGDNEQFF. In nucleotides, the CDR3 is TGTGCCAGCAGCTTTGCGGGACTAGCGGGAGATAATGAGCAGTTCTTC.

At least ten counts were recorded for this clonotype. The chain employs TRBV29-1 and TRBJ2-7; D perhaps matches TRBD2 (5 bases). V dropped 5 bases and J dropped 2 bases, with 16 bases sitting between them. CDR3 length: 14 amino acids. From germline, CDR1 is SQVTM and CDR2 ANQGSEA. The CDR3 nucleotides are TGCAGCGTTTTACTAGGGATCTCCGCCTACGAGCAGTACTTC. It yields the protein CSVLLGISAYEQYF.

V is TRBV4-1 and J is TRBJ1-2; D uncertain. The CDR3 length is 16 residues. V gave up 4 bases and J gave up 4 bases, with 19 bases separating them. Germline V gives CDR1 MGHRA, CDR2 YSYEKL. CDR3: CASSLPARENSYGYTF. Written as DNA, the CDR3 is TGCGCCAGCAGCCTCCCTGCACGGGAAAATAGCTATGGCTACACCTTC.

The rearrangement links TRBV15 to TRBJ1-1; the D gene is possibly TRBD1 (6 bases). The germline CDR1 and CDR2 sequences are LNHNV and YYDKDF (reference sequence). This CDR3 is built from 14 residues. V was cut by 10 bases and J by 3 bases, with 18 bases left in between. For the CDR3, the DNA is TGTGCCAGCAACCCGGGGGGCTTCGACACTGAAGCTTTCTTT. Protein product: CASNPGGFDTEAFF.

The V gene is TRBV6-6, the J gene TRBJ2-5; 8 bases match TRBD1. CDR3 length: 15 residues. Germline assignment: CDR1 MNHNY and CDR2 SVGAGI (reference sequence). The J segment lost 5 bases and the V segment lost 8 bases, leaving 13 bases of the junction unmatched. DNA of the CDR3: TGTGCCAGCGCCAGCCCCGACAGGGGATACGAGACCCAGTACTTC. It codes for CASASPDRGYETQYF.